The text below deals with one T cell receptor beta chain. No antigen is known for it. The data belong to a study of naive and memory T cell subsets. Study results and limitations: A few larger clonotypes appeared in naive repertoires, especially CD8, possibly memory cells re-expressing CD45RA. From naive to CM, EM and EMRA, diversity decreased and Gini increased.

CDR3 length: 14 residues. CDR1 is SGDLS and CDR2 is YYNGEE in the germline V gene. V was trimmed by 3 bases and J by 1 base, leaving 10 bases between them. Both TRBC1 and TRBC2 were covered by a beta constant-region primer of two equimolar oligonucleotides. Four rounds of PCR amplified the ligated cDNA using nested alpha and beta constant-region primers plus SP2. Via MiXCR, TCRdb re-called the UMI-ligation and nested PCR reads, giving one row per CDR3 protein. The sample has approximately 150,000 distinct CDR3 sequences; approximately 20% are singletons. V and J are TRBV9 and TRBJ1-1; D remains ambiguous. The sequenced sample was naive CD8+ T cells from blood. This receptor was taken from a human donor in good health. The CDR3 sequence: CASSGTNTNTEAFF. CDR3 DNA sequence: TGTGCCAGCAGCGGAACTAATACGAACACTGAAGCTTTCTTT. The full variable domain, with the rest looked up from reference TRBV9 and TRBJ1-1, is DSGVTQTPKHLITATGQRVTLRCSPRSGDLSVYWYQQSLDQGLQFLIQYYNGEERAKGNILERFSAQQFPDLHSELNLSSLELGDSALYFCASSGTNTNTEAFFGQGTRLTVV.